This TCR beta chain was observed in a study of blood T cell repertoires in COVID-19. Study overall: Acute and convalescent COVID-19 samples came from the United States, Italy and Spain. PBMCs, B-cell-depleted T cells, or T cells provided the cDNA or gDNA that made up the material.

This CDR3 spans 16 amino acids. From germline, CDR1 is SGHNT and CDR2 YYREEE (reference sequence). Losses at the gene ends were 3 bases for V and 2 bases for J; bases not matched to a gene: 7. Authors' analysis steps: Scientists estimated how many nucleated cells there were by amplifying reference gene primers. Sequenced by immunoSEQ multiplex PCR; TCRdb stores in-frame clones only, minus some. V and J calls and clone size come straight from that table; D and trimming were deduced from the DNA. The profile shows some 150,000 clones, nearly 85% of them singletons. Material: peripheral blood. The receptor's source is a human donor in a cohort sampled during active COVID-19. The chain combines TRBV5-4 with TRBJ1-2; 10 nucleotides line up with TRBD1. The CDR3 spells CASSWRGQGRNYGYTF. The CDR3 DNA is TGTGCCAGCAGCTGGCGGGGACAGGGGCGCAACTATGGCTACACCTTC.